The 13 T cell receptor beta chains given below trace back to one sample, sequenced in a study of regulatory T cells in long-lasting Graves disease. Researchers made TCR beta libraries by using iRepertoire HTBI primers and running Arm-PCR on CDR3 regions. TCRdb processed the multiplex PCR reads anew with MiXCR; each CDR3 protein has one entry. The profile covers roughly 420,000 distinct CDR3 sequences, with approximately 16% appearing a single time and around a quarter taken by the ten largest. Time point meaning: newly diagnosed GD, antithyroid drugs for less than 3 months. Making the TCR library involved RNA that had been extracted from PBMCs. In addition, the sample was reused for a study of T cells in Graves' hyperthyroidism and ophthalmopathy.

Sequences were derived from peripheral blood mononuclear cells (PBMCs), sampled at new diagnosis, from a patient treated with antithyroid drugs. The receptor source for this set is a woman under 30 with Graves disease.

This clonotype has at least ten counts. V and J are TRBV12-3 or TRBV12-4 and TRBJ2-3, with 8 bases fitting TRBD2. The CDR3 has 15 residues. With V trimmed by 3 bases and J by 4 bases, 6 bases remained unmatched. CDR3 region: CASSFGREVADTQYF. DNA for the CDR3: TGTGCCAGCAGTTTTGGGCGGGAGGTTGCAGATACGCAGTATTTT.

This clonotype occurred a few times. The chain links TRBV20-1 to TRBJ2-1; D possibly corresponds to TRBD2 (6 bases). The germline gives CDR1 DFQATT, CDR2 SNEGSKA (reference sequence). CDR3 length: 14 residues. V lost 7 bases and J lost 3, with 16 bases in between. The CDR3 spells CSGRDWTFYNEQFF. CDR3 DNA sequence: TGCAGTGGCAGGGACTGGACTTTCTACAATGAGCAGTTCTTC.

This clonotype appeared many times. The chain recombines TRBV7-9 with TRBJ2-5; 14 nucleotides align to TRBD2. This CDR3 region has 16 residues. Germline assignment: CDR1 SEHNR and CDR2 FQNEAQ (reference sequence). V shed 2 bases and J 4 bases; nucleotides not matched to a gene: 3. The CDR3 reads CASSLTGTSGRETQYF. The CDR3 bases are TGTGCCAGCAGCTTAACCGGGACTAGCGGGAGAGAGACCCAGTACTTC.

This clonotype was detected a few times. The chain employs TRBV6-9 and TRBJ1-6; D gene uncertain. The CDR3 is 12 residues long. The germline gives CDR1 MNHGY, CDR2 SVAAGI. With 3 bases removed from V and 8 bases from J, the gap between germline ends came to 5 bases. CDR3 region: CASSYQYSPLHF. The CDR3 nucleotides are TGTGCCAGCAGTTACCAGTATTCACCCCTCCACTTT.

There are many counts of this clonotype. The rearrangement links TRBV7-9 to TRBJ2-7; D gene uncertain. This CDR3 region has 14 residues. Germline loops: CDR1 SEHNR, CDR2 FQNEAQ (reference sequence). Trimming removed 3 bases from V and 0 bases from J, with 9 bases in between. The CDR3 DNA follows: TGTGCCAGCAGCTTGTTTCCAGCCTCCTACGAGCAGTACTTC. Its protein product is CASSLFPASYEQYF.

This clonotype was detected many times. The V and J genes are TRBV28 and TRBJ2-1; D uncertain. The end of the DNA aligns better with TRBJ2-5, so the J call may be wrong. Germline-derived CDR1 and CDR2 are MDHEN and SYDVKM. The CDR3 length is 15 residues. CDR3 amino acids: CASSTFSGPRETQYF. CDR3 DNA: TGTGCCAGCAGTACCTTTTCCGGCCCCAGAGAGACCCAGTACTTC.

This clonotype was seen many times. The DNA of the CDR3 is TGTGCCAGCAGCCCGAGCCGGACTAGCGGGAGTAGGGGGTACGAGCAGTACTTC. The encoded protein is CASSPSRTSGSRGYEQYF. The chain carries TRBV3-1 and TRBJ2-7; 13 bases map to TRBD2. The CDR3 is 18 amino acids. V lost 4 bases and J lost 4; bases outside the gene matches: 13. Germline V gene data show CDR1 as LGHDT and CDR2 as YNNKEL (reference sequence).

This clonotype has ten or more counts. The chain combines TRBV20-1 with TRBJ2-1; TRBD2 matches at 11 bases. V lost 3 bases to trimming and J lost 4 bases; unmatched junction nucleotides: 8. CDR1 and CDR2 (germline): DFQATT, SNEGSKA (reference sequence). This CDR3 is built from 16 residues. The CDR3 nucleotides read TGCAGTGCTAGTGCTCCGGGACTAGCGGTTTACAATGAGCAGTTCTTC. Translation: CSASAPGLAVYNEQFF.

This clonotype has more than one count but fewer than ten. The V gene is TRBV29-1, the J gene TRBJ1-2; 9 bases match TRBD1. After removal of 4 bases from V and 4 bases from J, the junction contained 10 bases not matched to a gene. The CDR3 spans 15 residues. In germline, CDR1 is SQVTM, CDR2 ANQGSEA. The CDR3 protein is CSVGTGQGRTYGYTF. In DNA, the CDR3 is TGCAGCGTTGGGACGGGACAGGGAAGAACCTATGGCTACACCTTC.

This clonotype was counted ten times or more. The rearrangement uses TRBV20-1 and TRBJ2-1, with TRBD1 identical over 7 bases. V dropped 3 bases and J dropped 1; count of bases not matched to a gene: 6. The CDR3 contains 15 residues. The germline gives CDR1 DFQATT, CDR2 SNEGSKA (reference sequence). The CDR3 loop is CSARNPGQSYNEQFF. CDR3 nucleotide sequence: TGCAGTGCTAGGAATCCGGGACAGTCCTACAATGAGCAGTTCTTC.

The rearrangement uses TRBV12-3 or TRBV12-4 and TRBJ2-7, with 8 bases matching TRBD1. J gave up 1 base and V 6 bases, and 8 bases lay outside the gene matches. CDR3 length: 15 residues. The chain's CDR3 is CASRLDRGTSYEQYF. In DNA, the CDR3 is TGTGCCAGCAGACTAGACAGGGGAACATCCTACGAGCAGTACTTC.

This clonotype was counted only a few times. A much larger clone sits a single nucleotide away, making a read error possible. CDR3 coding DNA: TGTGCCAGCAGTAAATCGACTAGCGACCACACAGATACGCAGTATTTT. It is translated as CASSKSTSDHTDTQYF. The chain uses TRBV28 and TRBJ2-3; 8 nucleotides line up with TRBD2. Germline lookup yields CDR1 MDHEN and CDR2 SYDVKM. The CDR3 extends over 16 amino acids. V lost 5 bases, J lost 2 bases, and 9 bases stayed unmatched.

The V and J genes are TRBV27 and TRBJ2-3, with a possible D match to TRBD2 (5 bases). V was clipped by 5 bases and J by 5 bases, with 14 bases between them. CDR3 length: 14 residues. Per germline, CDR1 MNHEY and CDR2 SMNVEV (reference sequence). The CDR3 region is CASSPSPEEDTQYF. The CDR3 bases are TGTGCCAGCAGTCCCTCCCCGGAGGAAGATACGCAGTATTTT.